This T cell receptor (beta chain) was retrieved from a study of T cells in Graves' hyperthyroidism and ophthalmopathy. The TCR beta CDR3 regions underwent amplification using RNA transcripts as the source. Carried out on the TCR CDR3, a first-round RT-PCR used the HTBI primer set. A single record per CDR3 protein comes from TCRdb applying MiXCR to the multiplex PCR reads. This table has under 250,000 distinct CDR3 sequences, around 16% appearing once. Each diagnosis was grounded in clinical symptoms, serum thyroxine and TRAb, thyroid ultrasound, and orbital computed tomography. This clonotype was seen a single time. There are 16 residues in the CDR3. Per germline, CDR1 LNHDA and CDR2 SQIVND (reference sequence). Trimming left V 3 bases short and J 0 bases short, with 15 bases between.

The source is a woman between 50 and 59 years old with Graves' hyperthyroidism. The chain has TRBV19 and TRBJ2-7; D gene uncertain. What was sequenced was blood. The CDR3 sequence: CASSIAAQDGSYEQYF. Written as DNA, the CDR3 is TGTGCCAGTAGTATCGCCGCGCAGGACGGCTCCTACGAGCAGTACTTC.